A selection of T cell receptor beta chains follows, all from one sample in a study of cytomegalovirus exposure and HLA in healthy donors. TCRdb's copy holds only in-frame clones and misses some; the assay was immunoSEQ multiplex PCR. In the table there are about 160,000 clones, roughly 83% of which are singletons. The sequenced sample was PBMCs. All receptors come from a woman aged 18-29 years in good health and CMV-seronegative. CDR3s include the opening cysteine and the closing phenylalanine or tryptophan. A D gene is named only where the DNA matches it firmly. The size of a clone is reported for some rows only, either as once, few or many, or as a class for expanded clones.

clone size	V gene	J gene	D gene	CDR3 protein	CDR3 DNA
-	TRBV19	TRBJ2-5	TRBD1	CASSPGQTKFGETQYF	TGTGCCAGTAGCCCGGGACAGACAAAGTTTGGCGAGACCCAGTACTTC
-	TRBV5-6	TRBJ2-3	TRBD2	CASSLAGWRGARTDTQYF	TGTGCCAGCAGCTTGGCAGGTTGGCGGGGGGCCCGCACAGATACGCAGTATTTT
few	TRBV5-1	TRBJ1-3	-	CASSFGRGLSGNTIYF	TGCGCCAGCAGCTTCGGCAGGGGCCTATCTGGAAACACCATATATTTT
-	TRBV5-1	TRBJ2-1	-	CASSLWPYAGPGNEQFF	TGCGCCAGCAGCTTGTGGCCCTACGCTGGGCCCGGCAATGAGCAGTTCTTC
few	TRBV19	TRBJ2-1	TRBD1	CASSIFGTGHNEQFF	TGTGCCAGTAGTATCTTCGGGACAGGGCACAATGAGCAGTTCTTC
-	TRBV2	TRBJ1-4	-	CASGAETNEKLFF	TGTGCCAGCGGGGCAGAAACGAATGAAAAACTGTTTTTT
-	TRBV6-6	TRBJ1-1	-	CASSYSVGGTEAFF	TGTGCCAGCAGTTACTCGGTAGGGGGAACCGAAGCTTTCTTT
-	TRBV5-1	TRBJ1-4	-	CASSLENPAGEKLFF	TGCGCCAGCAGCTTGGAGAACCCCGCGGGAGAAAAACTGTTTTTT
-	TRBV28	TRBJ1-5	-	CASSLTGYNQPQHF	TGTGCCAGCAGTTTAACGGGGTACAATCAGCCCCAGCATTTT
few	TRBV18	TRBJ2-7	TRBD2	CASSAAGRLYEQYF	TGTGCCAGCTCAGCAGCGGGGCGCCTCTACGAGCAGTACTTC
-	TRBV5-1	TRBJ1-2	TRBD1	CASSLEQGASYGYTF	TGCGCCAGCAGCTTGGAACAGGGGGCGAGCTATGGCTACACCTTC
-	TRBV5-1	TRBJ1-1	-	CASSPVTETVAFF	TGCGCCAGCAGCCCGGTGACAGAAACGGTGGCTTTCTTT
once	TRBV5-1	TRBJ1-2	TRBD1	CASSLQGYGYTF	TGCGCCAGCAGCCTACAGGGGTATGGCTACACCTTC
-	TRBV5-4	TRBJ2-1	TRBD2	CASTHEGRGGYNEQFF	TGTGCCAGCACCCATGAGGGGCGGGGGGGGTACAATGAGCAGTTCTTC
-	TRBV5-1	TRBJ2-7	-	CASSLGGREDEQYF	TGCGCCAGCAGCTTGGGAGGCAGGGAAGACGAGCAGTACTTC
once	TRBV6-1	TRBJ1-2	-	CASRNSLYGYTF	TGTGCCAGCAGGAACAGTCTTTATGGCTACACCTTC
-	TRBV19	TRBJ1-1	-	CASSTTLRGGGTEAFF	TGTGCCAGTAGTACAACCCTCAGGGGTGGTGGCACTGAAGCTTTCTTT
once	TRBV2	TRBJ1-5	-	CASSEQGEFQPQHF	TGTGCCAGCAGTGAACAGGGTGAGTTTCAGCCCCAGCATTTT
once	TRBV13	TRBJ1-3	-	CASSFGSLAGNTIYF	TGTGCCAGCAGCTTCGGGTCGTTGGCTGGAAACACCATATATTTT
-	TRBV6-1	TRBJ1-5	-	CASSPGGVGNQPQHF	TGTGCCAGCAGTCCGGGTGGCGTCGGCAATCAGCCCCAGCATTTT
-	TRBV11-2	TRBJ1-1	-	CASREGTVQSTEAFF	TGTGCCAGCAGGGAGGGGACCGTCCAAAGCACTGAAGCTTTCTTT
-	TRBV7-9	TRBJ2-3	TRBD2	CASSSAALAGGSSDTQYF	TGTGCCAGCAGCTCCGCTGCTCTAGCGGGGGGGTCGTCAGATACGCAGTATTTT
-	TRBV6-6	TRBJ1-2	TRBD1	CASSRQGARYGYTF	TGTGCCAGCAGTAGACAGGGGGCTCGCTATGGCTACACCTTC
-	TRBV5-4	TRBJ2-1	TRBD2	CASTLAGGPYEQFF	TGTGCCAGCACCTTAGCGGGGGGGCCGTATGAGCAGTTCTTC
-	TRBV21-1	TRBJ2-5	-	CASSKVGRNSQETQYF	TGTGCCAGCAGCAAAGTGGGCCGAAATTCCCAAGAGACCCAGTACTTC
-	TRBV11-2	TRBJ1-3	-	CASSPRRQISGNTIYF	TGTGCCAGCAGCCCGCGCAGGCAAATCTCTGGAAACACCATATATTTT
-	TRBV28	TRBJ1-4	-	CASSWAMAIINEKLFF	TGTGCCAGCTCCTGGGCCATGGCGATTATTAATGAAAAACTGTTTTTT
-	TRBV11-3	TRBJ1-1	-	CASSLAPGNTEAFF	TGTGCCAGCAGCTTAGCACCGGGGAACACTGAAGCTTTCTTT
-	TRBV10-2	TRBJ2-7	-	CASSDNGGLSPYEQYF	TGCGCCAGCAGTGATAACGGAGGACTCAGCCCCTACGAGCAGTACTTC
-	TRBV29-1	TRBJ1-3	-	CSVGQGNTIYF	TGCAGCGTTGGGCAGGGAAACACCATATATTTT
-	TRBV18	TRBJ2-7	-	CASSRQSYEQYF	TGTGCCAGCTCACGACAGAGCTACGAGCAGTACTTC
-	TRBV10-1	TRBJ2-1	TRBD1	CASSESDRGADEQFF	TGCGCCAGCAGTGAGTCGGACAGGGGAGCGGATGAGCAGTTCTTC
-	TRBV7-8	TRBJ1-1	-	CASSLTGPNTEAFF	TGTGCCAGCAGCTTAACAGGACCGAACACTGAAGCTTTCTTT
few	TRBV19	TRBJ1-4	TRBD1	CASSRGTGPFYF	TGTGCCAGTAGTAGGGGGACAGGACCCTTTTATTTT
-	TRBV5-1	TRBJ1-6	-	CASSLNRTPNSPLHF	TGCGCCAGCAGCTTAAACCGGACACCGAATTCACCCCTCCACTTT
-	TRBV7-6	TRBJ2-3	TRBD2	CASSSTSGSSTDTQYF	TGTGCCAGCAGCTCGACTAGCGGGTCTTCCACAGATACGCAGTATTTT
-	TRBV6-6	TRBJ2-2	TRBD2	CASSYLAGGMRGELFF	TGTGCCAGCAGTTACTTAGCGGGGGGGATGAGAGGGGAGCTGTTTTTT
-	TRBV12-5	TRBJ1-1	-	CASGAQGGDTEAFF	TGTGCTAGTGGGGCACAGGGAGGGGACACTGAAGCTTTCTTT
-	TRBV7-2	TRBJ1-5	-	CASSPQGRGQPQHF	TGTGCCAGCAGCCCACAGGGTCGGGGTCAGCCCCAGCATTTT
-	TRBV7-9	TRBJ1-6	-	CASSLIRVASPLHF	TGTGCCAGCAGCTTAATCAGGGTGGCTTCACCCCTCCACTTT
-	TRBV28	TRBJ1-5	-	CASSLQGNSNQPQHF	TGTGCCAGCAGTCTCCAGGGCAATAGCAATCAGCCCCAGCATTTT
-	TRBV6-4	TRBJ1-1	-	CASSAFINTEAFF	TGTGCCAGCAGTGCCTTTATAAACACTGAAGCTTTCTTT
-	TRBV5-6	TRBJ2-5	TRBD1	CASSSQGAGETQYF	TGTGCCAGCAGCTCGCAGGGGGCTGGAGAGACCCAGTACTTC
-	TRBV6-5	TRBJ1-2	-	CASSYSRGRQRGYTF	TGTGCCAGCAGTTACTCGAGGGGGAGACAGCGCGGCTACACCTTC
-	TRBV19	TRBJ1-2	TRBD1	CASRDPGQGARGYTF	TGTGCCAGTAGAGATCCCGGACAGGGGGCGCGAGGCTACACCTTC
-	TRBV9	TRBJ1-1	-	CASSVDAVSEAFF	TGTGCCAGCAGCGTAGACGCGGTCTCTGAAGCTTTCTTT
-	TRBV6-5	TRBJ1-2	-	CASSGPEGKNYGYTF	TGTGCCAGCAGTGGGCCGGAGGGGAAAAACTATGGCTACACCTTC
-	TRBV28	TRBJ1-1	-	CASSKTGNTEAFF	TGTGCCAGCAGTAAGACAGGGAACACTGAAGCTTTCTTT
-	TRBV2	TRBJ1-1	-	CASSEVRWNTEAFF	TGTGCCAGCAGTGAAGTCCGGTGGAACACTGAAGCTTTCTTT
few	TRBV11-3	TRBJ2-7	TRBD2	CASSPSGGAFEQYF	TGTGCCAGCAGTCCTAGCGGGGGGGCCTTTGAGCAGTACTTC